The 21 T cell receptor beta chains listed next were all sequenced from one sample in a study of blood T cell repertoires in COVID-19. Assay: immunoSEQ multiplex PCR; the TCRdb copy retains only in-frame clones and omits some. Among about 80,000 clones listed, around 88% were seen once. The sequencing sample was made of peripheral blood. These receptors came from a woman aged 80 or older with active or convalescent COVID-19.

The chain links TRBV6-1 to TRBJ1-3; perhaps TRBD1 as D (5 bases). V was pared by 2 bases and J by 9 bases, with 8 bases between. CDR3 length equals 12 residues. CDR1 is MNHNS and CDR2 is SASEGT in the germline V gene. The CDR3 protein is CASSEWGGTIYF. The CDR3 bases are TGTGCCAGCAGTGAATGGGGGGGCACCATATATTTT.

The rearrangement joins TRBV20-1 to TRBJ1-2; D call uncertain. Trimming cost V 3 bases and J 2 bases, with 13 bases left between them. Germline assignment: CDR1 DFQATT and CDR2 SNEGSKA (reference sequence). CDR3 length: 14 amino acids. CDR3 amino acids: CSASGRYPNYGYTF. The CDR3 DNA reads TGCAGTGCTAGTGGCCGGTACCCAAACTATGGCTACACCTTC.

CDR3 sequence reads: CASSLRQGDTEAFF. The CDR3 DNA reads TGCGCCAGCAGCCTCAGACAGGGGGACACTGAAGCTTTCTTT. The rearrangement joins TRBV4-1 to TRBJ1-1, with TRBD1 identical over 9 bases. Germline V gene sequence: CDR1 MGHRA, CDR2 YSYEKL. V lost 4 bases and J lost 3; bases outside the gene matches: 3. The length of the CDR3 is 14 residues.

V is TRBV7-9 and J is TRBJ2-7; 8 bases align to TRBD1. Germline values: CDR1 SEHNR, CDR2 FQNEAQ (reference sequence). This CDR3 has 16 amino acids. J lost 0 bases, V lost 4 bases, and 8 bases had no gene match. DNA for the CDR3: TGTGCCAGCAGCTCCCGTCCCGGGACAGGCTCCTACGAGCAGTACTTC. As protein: CASSSRPGTGSYEQYF.

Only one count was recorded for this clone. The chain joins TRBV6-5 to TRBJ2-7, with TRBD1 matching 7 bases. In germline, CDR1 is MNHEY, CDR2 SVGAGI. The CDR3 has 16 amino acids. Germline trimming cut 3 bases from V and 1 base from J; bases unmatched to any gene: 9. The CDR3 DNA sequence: TGTGCCAGCAGTTATACCCAGACAGGGCGGTCCTACGAGCAGTACTTC. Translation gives CASSYTQTGRSYEQYF.

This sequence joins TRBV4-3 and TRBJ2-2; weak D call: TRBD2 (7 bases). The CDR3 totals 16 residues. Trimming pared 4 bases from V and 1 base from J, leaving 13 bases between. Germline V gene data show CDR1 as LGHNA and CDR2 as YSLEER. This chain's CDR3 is CASSLGGARNTGELFF. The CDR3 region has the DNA TGCGCCAGCAGCCTTGGGGGGGCTAGGAACACCGGGGAGCTGTTTTTT.

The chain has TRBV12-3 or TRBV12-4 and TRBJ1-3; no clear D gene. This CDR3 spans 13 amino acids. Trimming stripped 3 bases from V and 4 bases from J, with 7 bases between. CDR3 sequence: CASSFRSGNTIYF. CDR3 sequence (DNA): TGTGCCAGCAGTTTTCGGTCAGGAAACACCATATATTTT.

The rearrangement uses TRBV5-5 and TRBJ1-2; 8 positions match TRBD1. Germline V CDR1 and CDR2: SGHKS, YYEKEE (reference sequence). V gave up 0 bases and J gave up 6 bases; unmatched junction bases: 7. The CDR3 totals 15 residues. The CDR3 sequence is CASSLVGRGLDGYTF. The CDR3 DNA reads TGTGCCAGCAGCTTGGTAGGCAGGGGGCTGGATGGCTACACCTTC.

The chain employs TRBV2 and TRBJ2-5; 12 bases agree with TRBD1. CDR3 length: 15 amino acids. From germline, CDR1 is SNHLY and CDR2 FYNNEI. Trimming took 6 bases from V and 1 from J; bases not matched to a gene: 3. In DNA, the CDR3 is TGTGCCAGCAGGAGGGACAGGGGGCTCCAAGAGACCCAGTACTTC. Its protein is CASRRDRGLQETQYF.

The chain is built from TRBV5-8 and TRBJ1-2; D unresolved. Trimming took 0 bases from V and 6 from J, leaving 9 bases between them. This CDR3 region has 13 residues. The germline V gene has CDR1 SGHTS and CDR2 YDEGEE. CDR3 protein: CASSLGQANGYTF. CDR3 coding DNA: TGTGCCAGCAGCTTGGGCCAGGCGAATGGCTACACCTTC. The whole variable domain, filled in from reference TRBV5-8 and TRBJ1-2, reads EAGVTQSPTHLIKTRGQQATLRCSPISGHTSVYWYQQALGLGLQFLLWYDEGEERNRGNFPPRFSGRQFPNYSSELNVNALELEDSALYLCASSLGQANGYTFGSGTRLTVV.

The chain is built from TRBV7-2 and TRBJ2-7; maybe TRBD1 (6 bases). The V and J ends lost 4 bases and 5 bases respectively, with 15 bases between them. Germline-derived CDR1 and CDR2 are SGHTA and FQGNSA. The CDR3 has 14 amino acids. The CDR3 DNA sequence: TGTGCCAGCAGCTCAGGGGTCTCTTTCCACGAGCAGTACTTC. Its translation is CASSSGVSFHEQYF.

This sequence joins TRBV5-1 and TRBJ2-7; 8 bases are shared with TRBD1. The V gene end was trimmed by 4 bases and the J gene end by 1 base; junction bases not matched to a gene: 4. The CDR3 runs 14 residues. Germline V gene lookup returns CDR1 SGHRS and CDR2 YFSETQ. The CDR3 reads CASSPGQGSYEQYF. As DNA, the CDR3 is TGCGCCAGCAGCCCCGGACAGGGATCCTACGAGCAGTACTTC.

CDR3 DNA sequence: TGTGCCAGCTCACCGTCTGTTCCTGGGGCTAGGGCCTTTGAAGCTTTCTTT. Encoded protein: CASSPSVPGARAFEAFF. The V call is TRBV18, the J call TRBJ1-1, with D possibly TRBD1 on 5 matching bases. Germline assignment: CDR1 KGHSH and CDR2 LQKENI. Between the trimmed V and J ends, which lost 3 bases and 7 bases, there was a span of 24 bases. The CDR3 has 17 amino acids.

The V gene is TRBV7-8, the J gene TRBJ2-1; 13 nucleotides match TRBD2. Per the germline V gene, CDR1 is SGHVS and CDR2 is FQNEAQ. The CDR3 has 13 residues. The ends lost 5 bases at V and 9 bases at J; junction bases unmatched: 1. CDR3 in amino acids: CASSRTSGSEQFF. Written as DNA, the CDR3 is TGTGCCAGCAGCCGGACTAGCGGGAGTGAGCAGTTCTTC. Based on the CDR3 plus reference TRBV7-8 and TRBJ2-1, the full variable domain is GAGVSQSPRYKVAKRGQDVALRCDPISGHVSLFWYQQALGQGPEFLTYFQNEAQLDKSGLPSDRFFAERPEGSVSTLKIQRTQQEDSAVYLCASSRTSGSEQFFGPGTRLTVL.

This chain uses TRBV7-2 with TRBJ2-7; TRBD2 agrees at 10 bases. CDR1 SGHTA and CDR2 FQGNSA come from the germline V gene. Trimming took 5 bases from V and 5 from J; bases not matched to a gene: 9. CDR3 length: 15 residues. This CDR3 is CASSASGGAANEQYF. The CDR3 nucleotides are TGTGCCAGCAGCGCAAGCGGGGGGGCCGCCAACGAGCAGTACTTC.

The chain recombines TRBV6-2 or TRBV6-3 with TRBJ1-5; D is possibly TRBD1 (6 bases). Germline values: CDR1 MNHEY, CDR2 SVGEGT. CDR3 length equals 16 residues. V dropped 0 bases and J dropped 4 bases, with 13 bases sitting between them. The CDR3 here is CASSYSGTPINQPQHF. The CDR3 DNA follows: TGTGCCAGCAGTTACTCCGGGACACCGATAAATCAGCCCCAGCATTTT.

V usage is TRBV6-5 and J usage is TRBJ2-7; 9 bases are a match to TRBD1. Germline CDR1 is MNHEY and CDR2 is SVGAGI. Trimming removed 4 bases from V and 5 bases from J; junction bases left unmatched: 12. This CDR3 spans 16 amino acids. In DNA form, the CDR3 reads TGTGCCAGCAGTTCATCACAGGGGGCGCGAGGACACGAGCAGTACTTC. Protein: CASSSSQGARGHEQYF.

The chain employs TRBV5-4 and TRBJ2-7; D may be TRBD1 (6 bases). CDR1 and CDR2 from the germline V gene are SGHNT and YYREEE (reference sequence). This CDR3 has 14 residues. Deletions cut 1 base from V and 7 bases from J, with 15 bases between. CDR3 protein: CASSLRAGVGEQYF. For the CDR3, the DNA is TGTGCCAGCAGCTTGAGAGCAGGGGTGGGGGAGCAGTACTTC.

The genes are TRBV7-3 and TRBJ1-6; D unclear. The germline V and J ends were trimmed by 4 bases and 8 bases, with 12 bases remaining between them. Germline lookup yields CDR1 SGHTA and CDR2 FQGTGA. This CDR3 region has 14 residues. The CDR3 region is CASSSGERYSPLHF. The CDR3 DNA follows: TGTGCCAGCAGCTCCGGGGAGAGGTATTCACCCCTCCACTTT. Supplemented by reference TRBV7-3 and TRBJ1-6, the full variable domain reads GAGVSQTPSNKVTEKGKYVELRCDPISGHTALYWYRQSLGQGPEFLIYFQGTGAADDSGLPNDRFFAVRPEGSVSTLKIQRTERGDSAVYLCASSSGERYSPLHFGNGTRLTVT.

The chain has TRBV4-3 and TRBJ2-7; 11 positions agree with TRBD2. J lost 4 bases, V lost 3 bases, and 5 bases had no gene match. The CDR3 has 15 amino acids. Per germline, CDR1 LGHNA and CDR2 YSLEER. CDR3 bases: TGCGCCAGCAGCCAGGTAGCGGGAGGGTTTTACGAGCAGTACTTC. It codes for CASSQVAGGFYEQYF.

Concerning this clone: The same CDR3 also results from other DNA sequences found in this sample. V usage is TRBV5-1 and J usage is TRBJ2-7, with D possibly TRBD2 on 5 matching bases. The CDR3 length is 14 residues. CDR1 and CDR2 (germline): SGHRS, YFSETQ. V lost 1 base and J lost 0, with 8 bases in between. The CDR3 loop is CASSLTGSSYEQYF. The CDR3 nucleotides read TGCGCCAGCAGCTTGACGGGGAGCTCCTACGAGCAGTACTTC.